This T cell receptor (beta chain) was sequenced in a study of T cells in Graves' hyperthyroidism and ophthalmopathy. The study, taken as a whole, reports: Most clonotypes that expanded in the thyroid above 0.001 also showed up in blood.

The hyperthyroidism was newly diagnosed and had lasted under 2 months; the patients were aged 18 to 65. In its sample, this clonotype was seen many times. Its antigen is unknown. The investigators amplified TCR beta CDR3 regions from RNA transcripts. With the HTBI primer set, the TCR CDR3 went through a first round of RT-PCR. TCRdb processed the multiplex PCR reads anew with MiXCR; each CDR3 protein has one entry. Of hundreds of thousands of distinct CDR3 sequences detected, roughly 15% appear once; the ten largest clones hold approximately 10%. J was trimmed by 8 bases and V by 4 bases; bases with no gene match: 10. This CDR3 contains 16 residues. Germline CDR1 is MDHEN and CDR2 is SYDVKM.

The sequenced material came from blood. This TCR was recovered from a woman aged 18-29 years with Graves' hyperthyroidism. The chain links TRBV28 to TRBJ2-1, with 11 bases identical to TRBD1. The DNA for the CDR3 is TGTGCCAGCAGTTCCCTCGGGACAGGGGGAGTCGATGAGCAGTTCTTC. It specifies CASSSLGTGGVDEQFF.